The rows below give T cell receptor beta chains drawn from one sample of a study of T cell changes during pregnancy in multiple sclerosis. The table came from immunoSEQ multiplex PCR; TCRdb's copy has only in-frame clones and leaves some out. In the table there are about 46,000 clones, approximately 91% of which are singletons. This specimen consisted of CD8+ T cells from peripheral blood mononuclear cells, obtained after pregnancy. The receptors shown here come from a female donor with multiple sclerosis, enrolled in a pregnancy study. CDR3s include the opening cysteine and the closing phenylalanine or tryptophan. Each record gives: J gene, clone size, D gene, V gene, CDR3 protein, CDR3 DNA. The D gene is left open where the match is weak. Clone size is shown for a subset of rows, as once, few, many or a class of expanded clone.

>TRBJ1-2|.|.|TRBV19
CAISGGSIGGYTF
TGTGCCATCTCCGGGGGATCTATCGGAGGCTACACCTTC
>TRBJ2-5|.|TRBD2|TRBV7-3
CASSPSGGTQETQYF
TGTGCCAGCAGCCCTAGCGGGGGGACTCAAGAGACCCAGTACTTC
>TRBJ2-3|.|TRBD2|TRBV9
CASGNAAGITDTQYF
TGTGCCAGCGGAAACGCAGCGGGGATCACAGATACGCAGTATTTT
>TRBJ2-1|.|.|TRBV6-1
CASSEGRDRSYNEQFF
TGTGCCAGCAGTGAAGGGCGGGACAGATCCTACAATGAGCAGTTCTTC
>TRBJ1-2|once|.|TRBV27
CASSPFYAGYGYTF
TGTGCCAGCAGTCCCTTCTACGCCGGCTATGGCTACACCTTC
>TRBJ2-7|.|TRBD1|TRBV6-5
CASSYGGQEPYEQYF
TGTGCCAGCAGTTATGGCGGACAGGAACCTTACGAGCAGTACTTC
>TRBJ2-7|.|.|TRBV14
CASSSRGDYEQYF
TGTGCCAGCAGCTCCCGGGGAGACTACGAGCAGTACTTC
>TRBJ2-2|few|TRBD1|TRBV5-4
CASSSAGQVNTGELFF
TGTGCCAGCAGCTCCGCGGGACAGGTGAACACCGGGGAGCTGTTTTTT
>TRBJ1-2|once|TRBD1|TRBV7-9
CATVPRQGNYGYTF
TGTGCCACCGTCCCTAGACAGGGAAACTATGGCTACACCTTC
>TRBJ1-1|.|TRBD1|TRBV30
CAWSGARGGQGLRNTEAFF
TGTGCCTGGAGTGGGGCAAGAGGAGGACAGGGACTGAGGAACACTGAAGCTTTCTTT